This TCR beta chain stems from a study of blood T cell repertoires in COVID-19. Study overall: Specimens from acute and convalescent COVID-19 originated in the United States, Italy and Spain.

Those who participated ranged in age from roughly 18 to 95 years and resided in about two dozen US areas. Allocation to cohorts depended on clinical history reported by the participants. V was cut by 1 base and J by 7 bases, with 19 bases left in between. This CDR3 is built from 16 residues. The germline V gene has CDR1 LGHNA and CDR2 YNFKEQ. The authors' processing: Amplification of reference gene primers was used by the study to estimate nucleated cell counts. Only in-frame clones appear in the TCRdb table, and some are missing; sequencing was by immunoSEQ multiplex PCR. V, J and clone size are those of that table, while D and trimming were read from the DNA. The table records a few hundred thousand clones, around 90% of them present only once.

The sequencing input was PBMCs or T cells enriched from blood (not recorded which). The chain couples TRBV4-2 to TRBJ1-2, with D possibly being TRBD1 (6 bases). This TCR came from a woman aged 18-29 years who had recovered from COVID-19. This CDR3 is CASSQGWLGASTGYTF. Here the CDR3 DNA reads TGTGCCAGCAGCCAAGGGTGGCTGGGGGCCTCTACTGGCTACACCTTC.